This TCR beta chain is drawn from a study of OX40 agonist ivuxolimab in advanced cancers. Study-wide context: The group had a mean age of around 60 years, ranged from about 20 to 90, and was 80% to 90% male. The study, taken as a whole, reports: In CD8+ T cells, expanded clones were on average more numerous than in CD4+.

TCRdb's copy holds only in-frame clones and misses some; the assay was immunoSEQ multiplex PCR. Of some 40,000 clones in the sample, roughly 81% were seen once. The CDR3 has 14 amino acids. Trimming cost V 3 bases and J 3 bases, with 7 bases left between them. Germline lookup yields CDR1 SGDLS and CDR2 YYNGEE. As concerns this clone: No antigen is known for it.

The TCR was taken from an adult with an advanced solid tumor such as melanoma, head and neck, liver or kidney cancer. The chain combines TRBV9 with TRBJ1-6; D perhaps matches TRBD1 (6 bases). The sample was CD4+ or CD8+ T cells sorted from blood, taken in a trial of the OX40 agonist ivuxolimab. In DNA, the CDR3 is TGTGCCAGCAGCGAACAGGGCTATAATTCACCCCTCCACTTT. This encodes CASSEQGYNSPLHF.